The next 32 T cell receptor beta chains were all read from a single sample in a study of T-cell reconstitution after alpha-beta-depleted transplantation in children. Using unique molecular identifiers, the investigators prepared the TCRbeta library. TCRdb analysed the PCR reads with MiXCR anew, one entry per CDR3 protein. This table holds 450,000 to 550,000 distinct CDR3 sequences, about an eighth found once. The sequencing used PBMCs, mostly from graft donor cells, collected 180 days after TCRalphabeta/CD19-depleted stem cell transplant. The receptors come from a female patient younger than 10 who had a stem cell transplant for aplastic anemia, so the T cells may come from the graft donor.

The table lists this clonotype with a few counts. The rearrangement joins TRBV20-1 to TRBJ2-5; D is unclear. Germline-derived CDR1 and CDR2 are DFQATT and SNEGSKA (reference sequence). V was cut by 0 bases and J by 2 bases, with 7 bases left in between. This CDR3 is built from 13 residues. CDR3 region: CSAREALQETQYF. DNA of the CDR3: TGCAGTGCTAGAGAAGCACTACAAGAGACCCAGTACTTC.

In its sample, this clonotype was seen a few times. The chain carries TRBV9 and TRBJ2-2, with 7 bases that match TRBD2. The germline V gene has CDR1 SGDLS and CDR2 YYNGEE. The CDR3 totals 15 residues. Trimming cost V 4 bases and J 4 bases; bases outside gene matches: 7. Here the CDR3 DNA reads TGTGCCAGCAGCCCCCCCCGGACTAGCACCGGGGAGCTGTTTTTT. Protein product: CASSPPRTSTGELFF.

This clonotype was counted ten times or more. This chain uses TRBV9 with TRBJ2-3, with D uncertain. Trimming took 4 bases from V and 1 from J, leaving 10 bases between them. This CDR3 has 14 residues. Germline V gene lookup returns CDR1 SGDLS and CDR2 YYNGEE. The CDR3 region is CASSPPYGTDTQYF. CDR3 nucleotides: TGTGCCAGCAGCCCCCCGTACGGCACAGATACGCAGTATTTT.

The rearrangement uses TRBV4-2 and TRBJ1-1; 8 nucleotides line up with TRBD1. This CDR3 region has 13 residues. The junction had 0 bases not matched to a gene; V was cut back by 0 bases and J by 6 bases. From germline, CDR1 is LGHNA and CDR2 YNFKEQ. CDR3 residues: CASSQDRGPEAFF. The CDR3 nucleotides are TGTGCCAGCAGCCAAGACAGGGGGCCTGAAGCTTTCTTT.

This clonotype was seen only a few times. The CDR3 DNA is TGTGCCAGCTCACCATTGAACAGGGGGGGGTCTGAAGCTTTCTTT. This translates into CASSPLNRGGSEAFF. The chain carries TRBV18 and TRBJ1-1; the match to TRBD1 covers 8 bases. This CDR3 has 15 amino acids. J was trimmed by 6 bases and V by 2 bases; bases with no gene match: 8. From germline, CDR1 is KGHSH and CDR2 LQKENI.

This clonotype was seen more than once but under ten times. The chain combines TRBV6-1 with TRBJ1-6, with 7 bases that match TRBD1. Germline V gene sequence: CDR1 MNHNS, CDR2 SASEGT. CDR3 size: 16 residues. Trimming removed 0 bases from V and 9 bases from J; junction bases left unmatched: 8. DNA for the CDR3: TGTGCCAGCAGTGAAGCGATAATAGGGGGCGTTTCACCCCTCCACTTT. It translates to CASSEAIIGGVSPLHF.

This clonotype was counted a few times. The chain has TRBV12-3 or TRBV12-4 and TRBJ2-7, with D tentatively TRBD1 (5 bases). The CDR3 loop spans 16 amino acids. Trimming took 3 bases from V and 5 from J, leaving 20 bases between them. CDR3 sequence (DNA): TGTGCCAGCAGTTTTCTTGTTGGGCAGGGTAACGACGAGCAGTACTTC. This sequence encodes CASSFLVGQGNDEQYF.

CDR3 sequence: CATSGALAERETQYF. CDR3 DNA sequence: TGTGCCACCAGTGGAGCACTAGCGGAGAGGGAGACCCAGTACTTC. The chain couples TRBV24-1 to TRBJ2-5, with 8 positions matching TRBD2. This CDR3 comprises 15 residues. After removal of 5 bases from V and 5 bases from J, the junction contained 9 bases not matched to a gene. CDR1 and CDR2 from the germline V gene are KGHDR and SFDVKD.

This clonotype was detected only a few times. The V gene is TRBV5-4, the J gene TRBJ2-4; TRBD1 agrees at 8 bases. Germline V gene sequence: CDR1 SGHNT, CDR2 YYREEE (reference sequence). Trimming at V came to 0 bases and at J to 10 bases, leaving 6 bases not matched to a gene. The CDR3 is 14 amino acids. The CDR3 DNA follows: TGTGCCAGCAGCTTGGCGGACAGGGTAGGGATTCAGTACTTC. Protein sequence: CASSLADRVGIQYF. The whole variable domain, remainder taken from reference TRBV5-4 and TRBJ2-4, is ETGVTQSPTHLIKTRGQQVTLRCSSQSGHNTVSWYQQALGQGPQFIFQYYREEENGRGNFPPRFSGLQFPNYSSELNVNALELDDSALYLCASSLADRVGIQYFGAGTRLSVL.

This clonotype was observed a handful of times. The chain combines TRBV11-1 with TRBJ2-2; 15 bases map to TRBD2. The germline V gene encodes CDR1 SGHAT and CDR2 FQDESV (reference sequence). CDR3 length: 21 amino acids. J lost 1 base, V lost 5 bases, and 14 bases had no gene match. Here the CDR3 reads CASSALLPGLAGGQNTGELFF. CDR3 sequence (DNA): TGTGCCAGCAGCGCCCTACTCCCGGGACTAGCGGGAGGCCAGAACACCGGGGAGCTGTTTTTT.

This rearrangement joins TRBV29-1 to TRBJ1-1; TRBD1 agrees at 7 bases. The CDR3 loop spans 16 amino acids. CDR1 and CDR2 (germline): SQVTM, ANQGSEA. After removal of 7 bases from V and 0 bases from J, the junction contained 14 bases not matched to a gene. The CDR3 DNA is TGCAGCGCACAACCGAGGGGGCTCGGGGTGAACACTGAAGCTTTCTTT. Translation: CSAQPRGLGVNTEAFF.

V gene TRBV20-1 combines with J gene TRBJ2-2; D gene unclear. There are 13 residues in the CDR3. Germline CDR1 and CDR2: DFQATT and SNEGSKA (reference sequence). Trimming pared 2 bases from V and 1 base from J, leaving 5 bases between. As DNA, the CDR3 is TGCAGTGCTAGAAACCAGAACACCGGGGAGCTGTTTTTT. Translating gives CSARNQNTGELFF.

This clonotype was detected ten times or more. V is TRBV12-5 and J is TRBJ2-7; D may match TRBD1 or TRBD2 (5 bases each). The germline V and J ends were trimmed by 5 bases and 3 bases, with 14 bases remaining between them. The CDR3 extends over 14 amino acids. Germline-derived CDR1 and CDR2 are LGHNT and FRNRAP. CDR3 nucleotide sequence: TGTGCTAGTGGTCTCTATCCAGGGAGCTACGAGCAGTACTTC. Translating it yields CASGLYPGSYEQYF.

V usage is TRBV25-1 and J usage is TRBJ2-5, with D hard to call. Germline CDR1 MGHDK, CDR2 SYGVNS. V was clipped by 1 base and J by 5 bases, with 17 bases between them. The CDR3 sequence is 16 residues long. As DNA, the CDR3 is TGTGCCAGCAGTGAATTTGGTTCTCCTCTAGGCGAGACCCAGTACTTC. Amino acid sequence: CASSEFGSPLGETQYF.

The sample holds many counts of this clonotype. This sequence joins TRBV12-3 or TRBV12-4 and TRBJ2-1, with 7 bases lining up with TRBD2. J gave up 3 bases and V 5 bases, and 7 bases lay outside the gene matches. This CDR3 spans 15 amino acids. As DNA, the CDR3 is TGTGCCAGCAGTCGACATAGCGGGCGCTACAATGAGCAGTTCTTC. Residues: CASSRHSGRYNEQFF.

This clonotype was observed at least ten times. The genes are TRBV7-3 and TRBJ1-1; maybe TRBD1 (5 bases). The CDR3 is made up of 15 amino acids. Between the trimmed V and J ends, which lost 6 bases and 5 bases, there was a span of 19 bases. Germline assignment: CDR1 SGHTA and CDR2 FQGTGA. The CDR3 region has the DNA TGTGCCAGCAGTCAATCTCGGGGGGGTAGGACTGAAGCTTTCTTT. It is translated as CASSQSRGGRTEAFF.

At least ten counts were recorded for this clonotype. V and J are TRBV3-1 and TRBJ2-5; D perhaps matches TRBD2 (5 bases). This CDR3 has 13 amino acids. Trimming pared 0 bases from V and 5 bases from J, leaving 7 bases between. Germline V gene sequence: CDR1 LGHDT, CDR2 YNNKEL (reference sequence). The CDR3 here is CASSQEEGETQYF. The CDR3 DNA reads TGTGCCAGCAGCCAAGAAGAGGGCGAGACCCAGTACTTC.

The CDR3 region has the DNA TGTGCCAGCAGCGCTATTACAGGGGGCCCTGAAAAACTGTTTTTT. It is translated as CASSAITGGPEKLFF. The rearrangement links TRBV9 to TRBJ1-4, with 9 positions matching TRBD1. V shed 3 bases and J 7 bases; nucleotides not matched to a gene: 7. Germline CDR1 reads SGDLS; CDR2 reads YYNGEE. The CDR3 consists of 15 residues.

This clonotype showed up just a few times. The rearrangement links TRBV6-2 or TRBV6-3 to TRBJ2-3; D gene uncertain. V shed 0 bases and J shed 0 bases, with 7 bases lying between them. CDR1 is MNHEY, CDR2 SVGEGT, per germline. CDR3 length equals 15 residues. The CDR3 nucleotides read TGTGCCAGCAGTTACTCGCTAACTAGCACAGATACGCAGTATTTT. As protein: CASSYSLTSTDTQYF.

This clonotype has just a few counts. This rearrangement joins TRBV5-1 to TRBJ2-1; 9 bases map to TRBD2. With 3 bases clipped from V and 0 bases from J, the junction kept 7 bases outside the gene matches. The CDR3 has 17 residues. Germline V lookup: CDR1 SGHRS, CDR2 YFSETQ. The CDR3 region is CASSWIAGEGSYNEQFF. CDR3 coding DNA: TGCGCCAGCAGCTGGATAGCGGGAGAGGGCTCCTACAATGAGCAGTTCTTC.

The chain employs TRBV20-1 and TRBJ2-7; D not resolved. This CDR3 contains 12 residues. The V gene's germline CDR1 is DFQATT and CDR2 SNEGSKA (reference sequence). With 3 bases removed from V and 7 bases from J, the gap between germline ends came to 13 bases. Written as DNA, the CDR3 is TGCAGTGCTAGCGTGTCTACCCGAGAGCAGTACTTC. Its translation is CSASVSTREQYF.

The J gene is TRBJ2-3, the V gene TRBV7-9; D is unresolved. V dropped 2 bases and J dropped 3 bases, with 12 bases sitting between them. Germline values: CDR1 SEHNR, CDR2 FQNEAQ (reference sequence). The CDR3 has 15 amino acids. The CDR3: CASSLTAQITDTQYF. CDR3 nucleotide sequence: TGTGCCAGCAGCTTAACAGCGCAGATTACAGATACGCAGTATTTT.

In this sample, this clonotype turned up a few times. The CDR3 spells CASTQRLRGRGELFF. CDR3 sequence (DNA): TGTGCCAGCACCCAAAGGCTTCGGGGGAGGGGGGAGCTGTTTTTT. This sequence joins TRBV12-3 or TRBV12-4 and TRBJ2-2, with TRBD2 as a possible D gene (6 bases). The V gene lost 7 bases and the J gene lost 8 bases, with 20 bases spanning the gap. The CDR3 runs 15 residues.

J is TRBJ2-1 and V is TRBV6-5; 12 bases align to TRBD2. The germline CDR1 and CDR2 sequences are MNHEY and SVGAGI. The CDR3 covers 16 residues. V was clipped by 1 base and J by 9 bases; unmatched bases: 7. The DNA of the CDR3 is TGTGCCAGCAGTTACTATCGACTAGCGGGAGCCCGTGAGCAGTTCTTC. Amino acid sequence: CASSYYRLAGAREQFF.

In its sample, this clonotype was seen a few times. The chain uses TRBV5-1 and TRBJ2-3, with 8 bases identical to TRBD2. Germline lookup yields CDR1 SGHRS and CDR2 YFSETQ. J gave up 3 bases and V 4 bases, and 13 bases lay outside the gene matches. CDR3 length: 17 residues. The CDR3 DNA follows: TGCGCCAGCAGCAAGCCGACGGGGGGGGAAAGGACAGATACGCAGTATTTT. As protein: CASSKPTGGERTDTQYF.

The rearrangement uses TRBV29-1 and TRBJ1-5; 9 positions match TRBD1. Germline V CDR1 and CDR2: SQVTM, ANQGSEA. CDR3 length equals 14 residues. The trim removed 7 bases at V and 4 bases at J, leaving 8 bases unmatched. The CDR3 reads CSASLGQGNQPQHF. DNA of the CDR3: TGCAGCGCATCCTTGGGACAGGGTAATCAGCCCCAGCATTTT.

This clonotype has at least ten counts. The gene calls are TRBV24-1 and TRBJ2-1; 7 bases match TRBD1. CDR1 is KGHDR and CDR2 is SFDVKD in the germline V gene. CDR3 length: 13 amino acids. The V segment lost 9 bases and the J segment 6 bases; nucleotides outside the gene matches: 7. The CDR3 bases are TGTGCCACCGGGAGACAGGGCAGCAATGAGCAGTTCTTC. This encodes CATGRQGSNEQFF.

V and J are TRBV12-3 or TRBV12-4 and TRBJ2-3; D not certain. The CDR3 has 15 residues. V was pared by 2 bases and J by 3 bases, with 12 bases between. CDR3 residues: CASSLSGLVTDTQYF. The CDR3 nucleotides are TGTGCCAGCAGTTTATCGGGTCTCGTAACAGATACGCAGTATTTT.

The V and J genes are TRBV28 and TRBJ2-1, with a tentative D call TRBD1 (6 bases). CDR1 is MDHEN, CDR2 SYDVKM, per germline. The V and J ends lost 1 base and 0 bases respectively, with 10 bases between them. This CDR3 has 16 residues. CDR3 sequence reads: CASSLSGDSSYNEQFF. The CDR3 DNA is TGTGCCAGCAGTTTATCAGGGGATAGCTCCTACAATGAGCAGTTCTTC. The full variable domain, rest sourced from reference TRBV28 and TRBJ2-1, is DVKVTQSSRYLVKRTGEKVFLECVQDMDHENMFWYRQDPGLGLRLIYFSYDVKMKEKGDIPEGYSVSREKKERFSLILESASTNQTSMYLCASSLSGDSSYNEQFFGPGTRLTVL.

This clonotype was recorded a few times. The genes are TRBV20-1 and TRBJ2-1, with 9 nucleotides matching TRBD2. J gave up 4 bases and V 3 bases, and 10 bases lay outside the gene matches. Germline values: CDR1 DFQATT, CDR2 SNEGSKA (reference sequence). The CDR3 is 16 amino acids. This CDR3 reads CSARPLGRGGYNEQFF. The CDR3 nucleotides read TGCAGTGCTAGGCCCCTTGGGCGGGGGGGGTACAATGAGCAGTTCTTC.

In this sample, this clonotype turned up many times. J is TRBJ2-7 and V is TRBV18; D might be TRBD1 (5 bases). The CDR3 contains 14 residues. Trimming shortened V by 4 bases and J by 6 bases, and 16 bases separated the two germline ends. Germline V gene data show CDR1 as KGHSH and CDR2 as LQKENI. CDR3 loop: CASSQGPRVSEQYV. The DNA of the CDR3 is TGTGCCAGCTCACAGGGTCCCAGGGTTAGCGAGCAGTACGTC.

V usage is TRBV20-1 and J usage is TRBJ2-3; 7 nucleotides match TRBD2. J was trimmed by 2 bases and V by 5 bases; bases with no gene match: 10. The CDR3 covers 15 residues. From germline, CDR1 is DFQATT and CDR2 SNEGSKA (reference sequence). The CDR3 spells CSAPTGTKPTDTQYF. The DNA of the CDR3 is TGCAGTGCTCCGACCGGGACTAAACCCACAGATACGCAGTATTTT.